Included here is one T cell receptor beta chain sequence, with context. Germline V gene lookup returns CDR1 SGHRS and CDR2 YFSETQ. Trimming took 1 base from V and 7 from J, leaving 11 bases between them. The CDR3 contains 14 residues. The sample comes from a study of blood T cells in healthy people across ages. PCR was performed a second time for roughly 7 to 12 cycles using a sample-barcoded 5' primer and a J-beta primer mix. The study obtained at least 2.5 million CDR3-containing paired-end reads from every sample. TCRdb called the 5' RACE reads again in MiXCR, with one record for every CDR3 protein. The sample carries about 640,000 distinct CDR3 sequences, under 65% recorded once.

The rearrangement links TRBV5-1 to TRBJ1-4; D might be TRBD1 (6 bases). The specimen was blood. This receptor was taken from a man between 60 and 70 years old in good health. The CDR3 DNA reads as TGCGCCAGCAGCTTGCAGGGGCGGGCTGAAAAACTGTTTTTT. Translating gives CASSLQGRAEKLFF. Together with reference TRBV5-1 and TRBJ1-4, the CDR3 gives the full variable domain: KAGVTQTPRYLIKTRGQQVTLSCSPISGHRSVSWYQQTPGQGLQFLFEYFSETQRNKGNFPGRFSGRQFSNSRSEMNVSTLELGDSALYLCASSLQGRAEKLFFGSGTQLSVL.